This TCR beta chain was documented in a study of T cell repertoires in aging, cancer and after chemotherapy. The V end was cut by 1 base, the J end by 0 bases, with 10 bases between. This CDR3 comprises 15 residues. Germline V lookup: CDR1 SGHNT, CDR2 YYREEE (reference sequence). TCR beta rearrangements were amplified from peripheral blood genomic DNA. Multiplex touch-down PCR with TRB-A/B primers amplified rearranged V-D-J TRB sequences. TCRdb ran MiXCR on the multiplex PCR reads and lists one entry per CDR3 protein. The table has thousands of distinct CDR3 sequences, approximately 24% seen once. The specimen sequenced was blood. The sequence was collected from a human donor with a solid tumor. The genes are TRBV5-4 and TRBJ1-1; D ambiguous. CDR3 in DNA: TGTGCCAGCAGCTTGTTTCTGAGCGTGAACACTGAAGCTTTCTTT. Translation gives CASSLFLSVNTEAFF.